This TCR beta chain stems from a study of T cells in Graves' hyperthyroidism and ophthalmopathy. Study-wide points: A model of 13 V-J features distinguished ophthalmopathy from stable hyperthyroidism.

Each diagnosis drew on symptoms, thyroxine, TRAb, thyroid ultrasound and orbital computed tomography findings. Extraction of PBMCs used roughly 9.3 ml of fresh peripheral blood. On this clonotype itself: Its antigen is not identified.

The germline V gene has CDR1 MDHEN and CDR2 SYDVKM. Trimming left V 4 bases short and J 10 bases short, with 8 bases between. The CDR3 is 11 residues long. Amplified regions were TCR beta CDR3 sequences from RNA transcripts. The HTBI set primed first-round TCR CDR3 RT-PCR. TCRdb itself ran the multiplex PCR reads through MiXCR, one entry per CDR3 protein. Among a few hundred thousand distinct CDR3 sequences listed, about 15% were seen once. Source material: blood. The V call is TRBV28, the J call TRBJ1-3; unclear D gene. The origin of this receptor is a woman aged 18-35 years with Graves' ophthalmopathy. CDR3 amino acids: CASSSGITIYF. Written as DNA, the CDR3 is TGTGCCAGCAGTTCCGGTATTACCATATATTTT.